The rows below give T cell receptor beta chains drawn from one sample of a study of blood T cell repertoires in COVID-19. Generated by immunoSEQ multiplex PCR, the TCRdb table keeps only in-frame clones and is missing some. The sample yields about 88,000 clones, 75% to 90% seen once. The sample comprised peripheral blood. The receptor set was obtained from a man at least 80 years old with acute or convalescent COVID-19. CDR3s include the opening cysteine and the closing phenylalanine or tryptophan. Fields, in order: V gene, clone size, J gene, D gene, CDR3 DNA, CDR3 protein. The D gene is left open where the match is weak. The listing skips clone size in some rows; elsewhere it reads once, few, many or a size class.

>TRBV5-1|NA|TRBJ1-3|NA
TGCGCCAGCAGATATGACCTGAGGGATGCAAACACCATATATTTT
CASRYDLRDANTIYF
>TRBV27|NA|TRBJ2-5|NA
TGTGCCAGCAGTTCCTACCTCAGGGAGACCCAGTACTTC
CASSSYLRETQYF
>TRBV5-1|NA|TRBJ2-3|NA
TGCGCCAGCAGCTTGTCGACTCCCCCCACAGATACGCAGTATTTT
CASSLSTPPTDTQYF
>TRBV27|NA|TRBJ1-5|NA
TGTGCCAGCAGTCCAGCGCCTGGGGCCAATAGCAATCAGCCCCAGCATTTT
CASSPAPGANSNQPQHF
>TRBV7-9|NA|TRBJ2-3|NA
TGTGCCAGCAGCCCCCCTGGGGCGATCACAGATACGCAGTATTTT
CASSPPGAITDTQYF
>TRBV18|NA|TRBJ2-2|NA
TGTGCCAGCTCACCACCGCCTAACTTTGCTGTCACTGGCACCGGGGAGCTGTTTTTT
CASSPPPNFAVTGTGELFF
>TRBV11-2|NA|TRBJ1-3|NA
TGTGCCAGCAGCTTAAGTTGGGCCAGAGCTGACACCATATATTTT
CASSLSWARADTIYF
>TRBV5-1|NA|TRBJ1-2|NA
TGCGCCAGCAGCCATGGGGGGGAAGCTAACTATGGCTACACCTTC
CASSHGGEANYGYTF
>TRBV5-6|NA|TRBJ1-1|NA
TGTGCCAGCAGCTTGGTCGCAGGAAAAAACACTGAAGCTTTCTTT
CASSLVAGKNTEAFF
>TRBV27|NA|TRBJ1-6|TRBD1
TGTGCCAGCAGACTCGGGACAGGTCTTAATTCACCCCTCCACTTT
CASRLGTGLNSPLHF
>TRBV5-1|once|TRBJ1-5|NA
TGCGCCAGCAGCTTGGGGGCTGGTGGGAGCAATCAGCCCCAGCATTTT
CASSLGAGGSNQPQHF
>TRBV5-1|NA|TRBJ2-3|NA
TGCGCCAGCAGCTTACAGGACCCCAAGGGTACGCAGTATTTT
CASSLQDPKGTQYF
>TRBV18|NA|TRBJ1-6|TRBD1
TGTGCCAGCTCACCACCGGGGGACAGGGGACAAAATTCACCCCTCCACTTT
CASSPPGDRGQNSPLHF
>TRBV28|NA|TRBJ1-5|TRBD1
TGTGCCAGCAGTTCCCCCGACAGGGGCCATCAGCCCCAGCATTTT
CASSSPDRGHQPQHF
>TRBV6-6|NA|TRBJ1-5|NA
TGTGCCAGCAGTTACTCGGAGAGCAATCAGCCCCAGCATTTT
CASSYSESNQPQHF
>TRBV5-5|NA|TRBJ2-1|NA
TGTGCCAGCAGCTCGCAAGCGGGTTTAACCTACAATGAGCAGTTCTTC
CASSSQAGLTYNEQFF
>TRBV2|NA|TRBJ2-3|TRBD1
TGTGCCAGCAGTGAATCCGGGACAGGGGGCATAGATACGCAGTATTTT
CASSESGTGGIDTQYF